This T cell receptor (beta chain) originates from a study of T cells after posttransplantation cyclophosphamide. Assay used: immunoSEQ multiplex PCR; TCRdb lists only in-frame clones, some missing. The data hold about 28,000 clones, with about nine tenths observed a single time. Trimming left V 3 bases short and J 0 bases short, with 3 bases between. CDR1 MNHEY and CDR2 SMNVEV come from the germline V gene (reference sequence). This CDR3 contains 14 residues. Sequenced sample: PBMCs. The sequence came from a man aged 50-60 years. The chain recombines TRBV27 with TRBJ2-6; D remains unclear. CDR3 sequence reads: CASSFSSGANVLTF. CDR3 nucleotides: TGTGCCAGCAGTTTTAGCTCTGGGGCCAACGTCCTGACTTTC.